The T cell receptor beta chain described here comes from a study of OX40 agonist ivuxolimab in advanced cancers. Study overall: Patients were treated with intravenous ivuxolimab, dosed at 0.01 to 10 mg/kg and infused every 2 weeks. The diagnoses of dose-escalation patients were hepatocellular carcinoma, melanoma, renal cell or head and neck cancer. General study findings and limits: Among the least clonally expanded were partial responders at 0.1-3.0 mg/kg.

The V gene's germline CDR1 is SGHAT and CDR2 FQNNGV. This CDR3 has 14 amino acids. The V and J ends lost 1 base and 6 bases respectively, with 10 bases between them. Assay used: immunoSEQ multiplex PCR; TCRdb lists only in-frame clones, some missing. This table has some 98,000 clones, about 91% appearing once. Turning to this clone: Antigen: not known.

The chain has TRBV11-2 and TRBJ2-1; weak D call: TRBD2 (5 bases). This receptor was obtained from an adult with an advanced solid tumor such as melanoma, head and neck, liver or kidney cancer. The sequenced sample was CD4+ or CD8+ T cells sorted from blood, obtained in a trial of the OX40 agonist ivuxolimab. In nucleotides, the CDR3 is TGTGCCAGCAGCTTAGCCGCAGGAGGCAATGAGCAGTTCTTC. It specifies CASSLAAGGNEQFF.